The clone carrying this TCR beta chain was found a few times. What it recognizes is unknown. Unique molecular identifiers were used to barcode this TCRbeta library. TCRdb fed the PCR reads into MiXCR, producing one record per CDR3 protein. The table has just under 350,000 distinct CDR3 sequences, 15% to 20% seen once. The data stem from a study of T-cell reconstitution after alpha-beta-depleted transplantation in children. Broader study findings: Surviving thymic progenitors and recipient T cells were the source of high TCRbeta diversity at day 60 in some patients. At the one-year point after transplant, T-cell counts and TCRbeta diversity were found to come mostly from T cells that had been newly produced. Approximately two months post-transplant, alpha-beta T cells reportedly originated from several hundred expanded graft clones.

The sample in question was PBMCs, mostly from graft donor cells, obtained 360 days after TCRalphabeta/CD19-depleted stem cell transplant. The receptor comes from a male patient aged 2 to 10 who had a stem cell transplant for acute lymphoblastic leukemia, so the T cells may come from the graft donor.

As DNA, the CDR3 is TGTGCCAGCAGGATCGGTAGCGGGGGGAACAATGAGCAGTTCTTC. Translating gives CASRIGSGGNNEQFF. This rearrangement joins TRBV6-1 to TRBJ2-1; 10 bases match TRBD2. The V and J ends lost 6 bases and 5 bases, in that order; junction bases with no gene match: 7. Germline V CDR1 and CDR2: MNHNS, SASEGT. This CDR3 comprises 15 residues.